The 24 T cell receptor beta chains below were found in one sample sequenced in a study of blood T cell dynamics during melanoma immunotherapy. Time point here: week 3, after first cycle of checkpoint inhibitor. This table comes from immunoSEQ multiplex PCR, and its TCRdb copy is limited to in-frame clones, with some not included. Of roughly 5,900 clones listed, about four fifths are singletons. The sample consisted of blood, taken from a patient treated with checkpoint blockade. The receptors derive from a human donor with melanoma.

The chain is built from TRBV27 and TRBJ1-2; D is uncertain. The CDR3 contains 16 residues. V was cut by 6 bases and J by 0 bases, with 17 bases left in between. Germline CDR1 MNHEY, CDR2 SMNVEV (reference sequence). CDR3 amino acids: CASSLTPGSANYGYTF. Written as DNA, the CDR3 is TGTGCCAGCAGCCTCACTCCGGGTTCTGCTAACTATGGCTACACCTTC.

V gene TRBV25-1 combines with J gene TRBJ1-6, with 7 bases lining up with TRBD1. After removal of 3 bases from V and 0 bases from J, the junction contained 5 bases not matched to a gene. The CDR3 totals 17 residues. The germline CDR1 and CDR2 sequences are MGHDK and SYGVNS. The CDR3 DNA reads TGTGCCAGCAGTGACGACAGGGCCGGCTCCTATAATTCACCCCTCCACTTT. Protein product: CASSDDRAGSYNSPLHF.

The chain is built from TRBV19 and TRBJ1-2; tentatively, D is TRBD1 (5 bases). The CDR3 totals 13 residues. The V end was cut by 9 bases, the J end by 4 bases, with 15 bases between. Germline CDR1 is LNHDA and CDR2 is SQIVND (reference sequence). The CDR3 reads CASTRGGSYGYTF. CDR3 coding DNA: TGTGCCAGCACTCGGGGCGGAAGCTATGGCTACACCTTC.

CDR3 DNA sequence: TGTGCCAGCAGCACCCAGGGTGGGGGGTTCAGTTTAGGAAACACCATATATTTT. Translating gives CASSTQGGGFSLGNTIYF. The gene calls are TRBV7-2 and TRBJ1-3; D is possibly TRBD1 (5 bases). The germline V gene has CDR1 SGHTA and CDR2 FQGNSA. V lost 5 bases and J lost 4, with 24 bases in between. The CDR3 runs 18 residues. Full variable domain (remainder filled in from reference TRBV7-2 and TRBJ1-3): GAGVSQSPSNKVTEKGKDVELRCDPISGHTALYWYRQSLGQGLEFLIYFQGNSAPDKSGLPSDRFSAERTGGSVSTLTIQRTQQEDSAVYLCASSTQGGGFSLGNTIYFGEGSWLTVV.

The CDR3 spells CASSSRTGWGTEAFF. The CDR3 DNA reads TGTGCCAGCAGCTCGAGGACAGGGTGGGGCACTGAAGCTTTCTTT. The rearrangement links TRBV7-2 to TRBJ1-1; 8 bases are shared with TRBD1. The junction had 8 bases not matched to a gene; V was cut back by 4 bases and J by 4 bases. CDR1 and CDR2 (germline): SGHTA, FQGNSA. The CDR3 runs to 15 residues.

This clone was found once. The rearrangement uses TRBV2 and TRBJ1-5; D might be TRBD1 (6 bases). V gave up 6 bases and J gave up 3 bases, with 15 bases separating them. Germline-derived CDR1 and CDR2 are SNHLY and FYNNEI. This CDR3 spans 15 amino acids. The chain's CDR3 is CASRERDTDNQPQHF. The CDR3 region has the DNA TGTGCCAGCAGAGAGCGGGACACTGACAATCAGCCCCAGCATTTT. Looking up the rest from reference TRBV2 and TRBJ1-5 gives the full variable domain: EPEVTQTPSHQVTQMGQEVILRCVPISNHLYFYWYRQILGQKVEFLVSFYNNEISEKSEIFDDQFSVERPDGSNFTLKIRSTKLEDSAMYFCASRERDTDNQPQHFGDGTRLSIL.

This clone was counted only a few times. The chain employs TRBV18 and TRBJ1-1; TRBD1 aligns across 7 bases. Germline V CDR1 and CDR2: KGHSH, LQKENI. J gave up 4 bases and V 5 bases, and 4 bases lay outside the gene matches. The CDR3 is 13 residues long. In DNA, the CDR3 is TGTGCCAGCTCATCCCAGGGGGGCACTGAAGCTTTCTTT. Its translation is CASSSQGGTEAFF.

The gene calls are TRBV5-1 and TRBJ1-2; D might be TRBD1 (6 bases). Germline V CDR1 and CDR2: SGHRS, YFSETQ. This CDR3 has 14 residues. V was trimmed by 3 bases and J by 2 bases, leaving 11 bases between them. CDR3 sequence reads: CASSWEQGNYGYTF. The CDR3, as DNA: TGCGCCAGCAGCTGGGAACAGGGAAACTATGGCTACACCTTC. Variable domain in full (rest from reference TRBV5-1 and TRBJ1-2): KAGVTQTPRYLIKTRGQQVTLSCSPISGHRSVSWYQQTPGQGLQFLFEYFSETQRNKGNFPGRFSGRQFSNSRSEMNVSTLELGDSALYLCASSWEQGNYGYTFGSGTRLTVV.

This clone was observed a handful of times. The chain is built from TRBV29-1 and TRBJ1-2; D uncertain. Germline V CDR1 and CDR2: SQVTM, ANQGSEA. V lost 1 base, J lost 4 bases, and 4 bases lay in between. CDR3 size: 11 residues. This CDR3 reads CSVEVIYGYTF. The CDR3 DNA is TGCAGCGTTGAAGTGATCTATGGCTACACCTTC. The variable domain in full, with the rest retrieved from reference TRBV29-1 and TRBJ1-2, is SAVISQKPSRDICQRGTSLTIQCQVDSQVTMMFWYRQQPGQSLTLIATANQGSEATYESGFVIDKFPISRPNLTFSTLTVSNMSPEDSSIYLCSVEVIYGYTFGSGTRLTVV.

In the case of this clone: An end of the junction differs from the germline gene, which may be a read error. The chain links TRBV6-1 to TRBJ1-2; D is perhaps TRBD1 (5 bases). Germline V gives CDR1 MNHNS, CDR2 SASEGT. The CDR3 runs 12 residues. CDR3 in amino acids: CASTPDTYQNSF. CDR3 DNA: TGTGCCAGCACCCCGGACACCTACCAAAACTCCTTC.

The chain employs TRBV4-1 and TRBJ2-7, with TRBD2 matching 7 bases. The CDR3 covers 15 residues. J was trimmed by 3 bases and V by 1 base; bases with no gene match: 6. The germline V gene has CDR1 MGHRA and CDR2 YSYEKL. DNA for the CDR3: TGCGCCAGCAGCCAAGGACTAGCAGAAAACTACGAGCAGTACTTC. This gives the protein CASSQGLAENYEQYF.

The chain combines TRBV7-9 with TRBJ1-1, with unresolved D. The V end lost 5 bases, the J end lost 0 bases, and 13 bases lay between the germline ends. The CDR3 loop spans 15 amino acids. CDR1 and CDR2 (germline): SEHNR, FQNEAQ (reference sequence). CDR3 in DNA: TGTGCCAGCAGCCCCATGGACCGCTTGAACACTGAAGCTTTCTTT. Protein sequence: CASSPMDRLNTEAFF.

The chain links TRBV13 to TRBJ2-7; unclear D gene. The germline gives CDR1 PRHDT, CDR2 FYEKMQ (reference sequence). The V gene lost 4 bases and the J gene lost 0 bases, with 16 bases spanning the gap. The CDR3 sequence is 16 residues long. The CDR3 loop reads CASSSLRRNLSYEQYF. The CDR3 DNA follows: TGTGCCAGCAGCTCCCTCCGGCGTAACCTCTCCTACGAGCAGTACTTC. The full variable domain, completed using reference TRBV13 and TRBJ2-7, is AAGVIQSPRHLIKEKRETATLKCYPIPRHDTVYWYQQGPGQDPQFLISFYEKMQSDKGSIPDRFSAQQFSDYHSELNMSSLELGDSALYFCASSSLRRNLSYEQYFGPGTRLTVT.

This clone appeared a few times. The V call is TRBV14, the J call TRBJ1-2; TRBD1 matches 7 bases. After removal of 6 bases from V and 4 bases from J, the junction contained 5 bases not matched to a gene. Looked up from germline, CDR1 is SGHDN and CDR2 is FVKESK. CDR3 length: 13 residues. CDR3 in DNA: TGTGCCAGCAGGCAGACAGGGCCCTATGGCTACACCTTC. Residues: CASRQTGPYGYTF.

The chain joins TRBV7-9 to TRBJ2-7; 9 bases fit TRBD1. CDR3 length equals 14 residues. V dropped 5 bases and J dropped 8; count of bases not matched to a gene: 10. Germline V gene sequence: CDR1 SEHNR, CDR2 FQNEAQ (reference sequence). The CDR3 sequence: CASSMDRGSFKQYF. The CDR3 nucleotides read TGTGCCAGCAGCATGGACAGGGGTTCGTTTAAGCAGTACTTC.

The chain links TRBV7-8 to TRBJ2-7; no clear D gene. CDR1 and CDR2 (germline): SGHVS, FQNEAQ. Trimming removed 1 base at V and 0 bases at J, with 13 bases between. The CDR3 has 16 residues. The DNA of the CDR3 is TGTGCCAGCAGCTTAGAGGCAGCAGTGAGCTCCTACGAGCAGTACTTC. This sequence encodes CASSLEAAVSSYEQYF.

The rearrangement uses TRBV14 and TRBJ1-2; unclear D gene. Germline CDR1 is SGHDN and CDR2 is FVKESK. The CDR3 consists of 15 residues. The V and J ends lost 5 bases and 5 bases respectively, with 18 bases between them. The CDR3 spells CASSAASVLGYGYTF. The CDR3 region has the DNA TGTGCCAGCAGCGCGGCATCTGTCCTAGGTTATGGCTACACCTTC.

This rearrangement joins TRBV5-4 to TRBJ1-2; weak D call: TRBD1 (5 bases). Per the germline V gene, CDR1 is SGHNT and CDR2 is YYREEE (reference sequence). The CDR3 contains 14 residues. V lost 3 bases to trimming and J lost 5 bases, with 14 bases between them. The CDR3, as DNA: TGTGCCAGCAGCTCGCGGCAGGGAGGGTATGGCTACACCTTC. It translates to CASSSRQGGYGYTF.

This chain links TRBV29-1 with TRBJ2-5; D not resolved. The J call is in doubt because the DNA end fits TRBJ2-7 better. The CDR3 has 10 amino acids. Per the germline V gene, CDR1 is SQVTM and CDR2 is ANQGSEA. This CDR3 is CSVVSYEQYF. The CDR3 coding sequence is TGCAGCGTTGTTAGTTACGAGCAGTACTTC.

The gene calls are TRBV18 and TRBJ1-2; tentative D call: TRBD1 (6 bases). There are 13 residues in the CDR3. Deletions cut 6 bases from V and 2 bases from J, with 10 bases between. Germline V gene data show CDR1 as KGHSH and CDR2 as LQKENI. The CDR3 loop is CASSPDRNYGYTF. CDR3 sequence (DNA): TGTGCCAGCTCCCCTGACAGGAACTATGGCTACACCTTC.

This clone was detected once. The chain has TRBV7-6 and TRBJ1-2; 7 bases line up with TRBD1. The CDR3 is made up of 15 amino acids. The trim removed 5 bases at V and 8 bases at J, leaving 14 bases unmatched. CDR1 and CDR2 (germline): SGHVS, FNYEAQ. The chain's CDR3 is CASSPNGRGEGGYTF. As DNA, the CDR3 is TGTGCCAGCAGCCCCAACGGCAGGGGGGAAGGAGGCTACACCTTC.

V usage is TRBV5-6 and J usage is TRBJ1-2, with TRBD1 as a possible D gene (6 bases). Germline loops: CDR1 SGHDT, CDR2 YYEEEE. This CDR3 is built from 17 residues. V gave up 9 bases and J gave up 6 bases, with 30 bases separating them. This CDR3 is CATREGGRGRQGDGYTF. CDR3 sequence (DNA): TGTGCCACCAGAGAGGGGGGACGGGGACGGCAGGGTGATGGCTACACCTTC.

This clone has only a few counts. Here the CDR3 reads CASSALSYANTEAFF. CDR3 sequence (DNA): TGCGCCAGCAGTGCCCTATCTTACGCGAACACTGAAGCTTTCTTT. The chain joins TRBV10-1 to TRBJ1-1; D uncertain. Germline CDR1 reads WNHNN; CDR2 reads SYGVQD (reference sequence). The CDR3 has 15 amino acids. Trimming cost V 4 bases and J 1 base, with 13 bases left between them.

This sequence joins TRBV7-3 and TRBJ1-2, with D perhaps matching TRBD1 (6 bases). This CDR3 comprises 15 residues. The ends were cut back, 2 bases at V and 0 bases at J, with 10 bases in the middle. Germline values: CDR1 SGHTA, CDR2 FQGTGA. CDR3 DNA sequence: TGTGCCAGCAGCTTAGAGGGGGGTCCTAACTATGGCTACACCTTC. As protein: CASSLEGGPNYGYTF. The full variable domain, with the rest looked up from reference TRBV7-3 and TRBJ1-2, is GAGVSQTPSNKVTEKGKYVELRCDPISGHTALYWYRQSLGQGPEFLIYFQGTGAADDSGLPNDRFFAVRPEGSVSTLKIQRTERGDSAVYLCASSLEGGPNYGYTFGSGTRLTVV.